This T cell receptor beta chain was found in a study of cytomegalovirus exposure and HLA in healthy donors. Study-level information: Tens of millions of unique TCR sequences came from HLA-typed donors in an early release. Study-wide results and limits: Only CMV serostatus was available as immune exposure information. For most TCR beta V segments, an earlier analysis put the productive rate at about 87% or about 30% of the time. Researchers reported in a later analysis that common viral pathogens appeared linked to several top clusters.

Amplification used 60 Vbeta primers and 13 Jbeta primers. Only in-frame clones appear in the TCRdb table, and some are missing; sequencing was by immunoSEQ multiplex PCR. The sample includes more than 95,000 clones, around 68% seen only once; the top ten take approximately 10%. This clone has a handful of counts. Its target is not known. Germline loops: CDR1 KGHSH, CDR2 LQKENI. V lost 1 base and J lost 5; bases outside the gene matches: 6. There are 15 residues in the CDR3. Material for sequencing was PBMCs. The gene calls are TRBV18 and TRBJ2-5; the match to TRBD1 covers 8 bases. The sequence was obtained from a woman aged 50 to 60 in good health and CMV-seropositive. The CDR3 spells CASSPRQGAGETQYF. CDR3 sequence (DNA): TGTGCCAGCTCACCACGGCAGGGGGCAGGGGAGACCCAGTACTTC.